The present T cell receptor beta chain was sequenced within a study of T cell responses to AZD1222 COVID-19 vaccine. About the study: Pooled in the analysis were second doses at about 4 or about 12 weeks. General study results and limits: Unmutated regions of variants are reportedly targeted by nearly half of spike-specific TCRs. The study identified only six AZD1222 recipients as seropositive at baseline. Clonal diversity was possibly underestimated, and white British individuals and females predominated among donors.

J gave up 1 base and V 6 bases, and 2 bases lay outside the gene matches. Looked up from germline, CDR1 is SQVTM and CDR2 is ANQGSEA. The length of the CDR3 is 12 residues. TCRdb keeps only in-frame clones here, not all; method: immunoSEQ multiplex PCR. This sample has 150,000 to 200,000 clones, with around 94% found just once. As concerns this clone: Its target is unknown.

The material was peripheral blood, obtained on day 0 of AZD1222 vaccination. The chain uses TRBV29-1 and TRBJ1-1; 7 positions agree with TRBD1. The receptor was derived from an adult in good health. CDR3: CSVGQRNTEAFF. DNA of the CDR3: TGCAGCGTGGGACAGAGGAACACTGAAGCTTTCTTT.